The sequence of this T cell receptor (beta chain) was determined in a study of sequential checkpoint blockade in melanoma. Overall study context: First-line arms were nivolumab then ipilimumab, or the reverse, randomized 1:1. Maintenance nivolumab came after either treatment sequence.

The V end was cut by 2 bases, the J end by 7 bases, with 6 bases between. The CDR3 is 13 residues long. Germline CDR1 is ENHRY and CDR2 is SYGVKD. TCRdb's copy holds only in-frame clones and misses some; the assay was immunoSEQ multiplex PCR. The table lists about 10,000 clones, more than 75% of them singletons. Treatment reported: randomized to nivolumab then ipilimumab (arm A) or the reverse (arm B). Patients had received no earlier DNA-damaging chemotherapy. PBMC sorting kept live CD3+CD8+ cells without CD19 or CD56. The sample here was CD8+ T cells sorted from blood (inferred from file names), taken from a patient given nivolumab and ipilimumab in sequence. The genes are TRBV10-3 and TRBJ1-6, with D hard to call. This receptor was taken from a human donor with melanoma. This chain's CDR3 is CAISEPLNSPLHF. CDR3 DNA sequence: TGTGCCATCAGTGAGCCTCTCAATTCACCCCTCCACTTT.